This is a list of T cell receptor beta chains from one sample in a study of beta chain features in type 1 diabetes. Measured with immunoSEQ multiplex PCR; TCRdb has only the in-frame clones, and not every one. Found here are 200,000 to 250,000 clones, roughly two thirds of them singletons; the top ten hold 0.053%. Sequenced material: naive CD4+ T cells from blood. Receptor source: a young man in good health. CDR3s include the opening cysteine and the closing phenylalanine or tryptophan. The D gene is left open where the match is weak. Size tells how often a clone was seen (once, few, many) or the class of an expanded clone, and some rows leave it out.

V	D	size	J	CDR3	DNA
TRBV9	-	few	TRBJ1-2	CASSVGTRANYGYTF	TGTGCCAGCAGCGTTGGGACAAGAGCTAACTATGGCTACACCTTC
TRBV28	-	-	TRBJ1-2	CASSQPDNYGYTF	TGTGCCAGCAGTCAACCAGACAACTATGGCTACACCTTC
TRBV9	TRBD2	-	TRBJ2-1	CASSVGILAGGNEQFF	TGTGCCAGCAGCGTAGGCATACTAGCGGGAGGCAATGAGCAGTTCTTC
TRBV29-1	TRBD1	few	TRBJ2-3	CSVEKPGTGLHDTQYF	TGCAGCGTTGAAAAGCCCGGGACAGGGCTACATGATACGCAGTATTTT
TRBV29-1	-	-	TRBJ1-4	CSVVSGNEKLFF	TGCAGCGTTGTATCCGGTAATGAAAAACTGTTTTTT
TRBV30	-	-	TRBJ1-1	CAWSAHENTEAFF	TGTGCCTGGAGCGCACACGAGAACACTGAAGCTTTCTTT
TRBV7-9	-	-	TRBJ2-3	CASSSRGSDTQYF	TGTGCCAGCAGCTCCCGGGGGTCAGATACGCAGTATTTT
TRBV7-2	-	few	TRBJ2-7	CASSPAYEQYF	TGTGCCAGCAGCCCAGCCTACGAGCAGTACTTC
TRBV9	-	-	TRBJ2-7	CASSVSGYEQYF	TGTGCCAGCAGCGTATCCGGCTACGAGCAGTACTTC
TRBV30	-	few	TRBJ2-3	CAWKYQTQYF	TGTGCCTGGAAGTACCAGACGCAGTATTTT
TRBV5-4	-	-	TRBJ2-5	CASSLNRGGETQYF	TGTGCCAGCAGCTTGAACAGGGGGGGAGAGACCCAGTACTTC
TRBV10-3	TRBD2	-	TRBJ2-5	CAISESTIAGVQETQYF	TGTGCCATCAGTGAGTCGACGATAGCGGGAGTCCAAGAGACCCAGTACTTC
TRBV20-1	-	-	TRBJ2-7	CSASMGHEQYF	TGCAGTGCTAGTATGGGCCACGAGCAGTACTTC
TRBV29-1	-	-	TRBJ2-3	CSVAGRNTDTQYF	TGCAGCGTTGCAGGGCGGAACACAGATACGCAGTATTTT
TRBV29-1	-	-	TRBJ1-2	CSDRTNYGYTF	TGCAGCGACAGAACTAACTATGGCTACACCTTC
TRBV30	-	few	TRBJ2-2	CAWSEQINTGELFF	TGTGCCTGGAGTGAGCAGATTAACACCGGGGAGCTGTTTTTT
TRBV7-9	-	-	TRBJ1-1	CASGNTEAFF	TGTGCCAGCGGCAACACTGAAGCTTTCTTT
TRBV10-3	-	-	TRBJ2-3	CAISRREGTDTQYF	TGTGCCATCAGTAGGCGGGAAGGCACAGATACGCAGTATTTT
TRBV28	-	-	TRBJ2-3	CASSSPGATDTQYF	TGTGCCAGCTCCTCTCCTGGGGCCACAGATACGCAGTATTTT
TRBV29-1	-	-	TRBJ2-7	CSVRGLDFSSEQYF	TGCAGCGTGAGGGGGTTAGACTTTTCCTCCGAGCAGTACTTC
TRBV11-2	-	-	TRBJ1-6	CASSLGGASPLHF	TGTGCCAGCAGCTTAGGGGGGGCCTCACCCCTCCACTTT
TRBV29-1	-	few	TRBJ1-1	CSVVRNTEAFF	TGCAGCGTCGTCAGGAACACTGAAGCTTTCTTT
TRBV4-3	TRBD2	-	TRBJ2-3	CASSQGAGTSGTDTQYF	TGCGCCAGCAGCCAAGGGGCCGGGACTAGCGGCACAGATACGCAGTATTTT
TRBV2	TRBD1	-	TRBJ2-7	CASKPGQGQYEQYF	TGTGCCAGCAAACCGGGACAGGGACAATACGAGCAGTACTTC
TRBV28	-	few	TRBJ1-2	CASSLLNYGYTF	TGTGCCAGCAGCTTGCTAAACTATGGCTACACCTTC
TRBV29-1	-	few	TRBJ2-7	CSVSKRDEQYF	TGCAGCGTTTCTAAGCGGGACGAGCAGTACTTC
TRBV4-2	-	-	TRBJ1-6	CASSQDRRTGNSPLHF	TGTGCCAGCAGCCAAGACCGTCGGACGGGGAATTCACCCCTCCACTTT
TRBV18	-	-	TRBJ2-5	CASSPVGGNQETQYF	TGTGCCAGCTCACCGGTTGGGGGTAATCAAGAGACCCAGTACTTC
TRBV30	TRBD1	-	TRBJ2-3	CAWSDKTGSDTQYF	TGTGCCTGGAGTGATAAGACAGGGTCAGATACGCAGTATTTT
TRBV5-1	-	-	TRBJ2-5	CASSLAGLDQETQYF	TGCGCCAGCAGCTTGGCGGGACTGGACCAAGAGACCCAGTACTTC
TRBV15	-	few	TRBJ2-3	CATSRARLFQEDTQYF	TGTGCCACCAGCAGAGCCCGACTTTTTCAGGAAGATACGCAGTATTTT
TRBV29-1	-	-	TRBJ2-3	CSVEGARGTDTQYF	TGCAGCGTTGAAGGGGCGAGGGGCACAGATACGCAGTATTTT
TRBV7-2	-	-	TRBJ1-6	CASSLGPGDNSPLHF	TGTGCCAGCAGCTTAGGGCCAGGGGATAATTCACCCCTCCACTTT
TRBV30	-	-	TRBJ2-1	CAWSVHYNYEQFF	TGTGCCTGGAGTGTACACTATAACTATGAGCAGTTCTTC
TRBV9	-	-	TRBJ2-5	CASSLTSQETQYF	TGTGCCAGCAGTCTCACTTCACAAGAGACCCAGTACTTC
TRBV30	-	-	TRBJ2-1	CAWSVKGPRRNEQFF	TGTGCCTGGAGTGTAAAGGGGCCGCGTAGAAATGAGCAGTTCTTC
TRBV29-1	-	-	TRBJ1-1	CSAPVRGVNTEAFF	TGCAGCGCACCCGTTCGGGGTGTGAACACTGAAGCTTTCTTT
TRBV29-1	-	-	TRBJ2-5	CSVEDFTGREFLFETQYF	TGCAGCGTTGAAGATTTCACGGGGCGCGAATTTCTATTTGAGACCCAGTACTTC
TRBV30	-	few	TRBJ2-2	CAWSIQGATGELFF	TGTGCCTGGAGTATCCAGGGAGCCACCGGGGAGCTGTTTTTT
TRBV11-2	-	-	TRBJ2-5	CASSPLAGETQYF	TGTGCCAGCAGCCCGCTAGCCGGAGAGACCCAGTACTTC
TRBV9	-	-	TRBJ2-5	CASSQGRLSQETQYF	TGTGCCAGCAGCCAAGGGAGACTGTCGCAGGAGACCCAGTACTTC
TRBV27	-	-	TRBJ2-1	CVSHGSSSYNEQFF	TGTGTCTCACATGGGAGTAGCTCCTACAATGAGCAGTTCTTC
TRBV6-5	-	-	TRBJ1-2	CASSAGPYGYTF	TGTGCCAGCAGCGCGGGGCCCTATGGCTACACCTTC
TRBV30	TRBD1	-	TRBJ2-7	CAWSGGQGAYEQYF	TGTGCCTGGAGCGGGGGACAGGGGGCCTACGAGCAGTACTTC
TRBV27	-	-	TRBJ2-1	CASSQRTSFPTYNEQFF	TGTGCCAGCAGTCAGCGTACTAGCTTTCCGACGTACAATGAGCAGTTCTTC
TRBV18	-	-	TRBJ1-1	CASSPAGIMNTEAFF	TGTGCCAGCTCACCTGCAGGGATTATGAACACTGAAGCTTTCTTT
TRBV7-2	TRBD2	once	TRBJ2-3	CASSPRASGGPTDTQYF	TGTGCCAGCAGCCCAAGGGCTAGCGGGGGGCCCACAGATACGCAGTATTTT
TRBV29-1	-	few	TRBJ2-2	CSGKPGANTGELFF	TGCAGCGGCAAGCCAGGGGCAAACACCGGGGAGCTGTTTTTT
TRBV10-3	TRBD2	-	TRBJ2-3	CAISGTSGSADTQYF	TGTGCCATCAGTGGAACTAGCGGGAGCGCAGATACGCAGTATTTT
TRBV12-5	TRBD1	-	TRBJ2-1	CASAPGTGEYNEQFF	TGTGCTAGTGCCCCTGGGACAGGTGAATACAATGAGCAGTTCTTC
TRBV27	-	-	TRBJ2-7	CASSVRDGLYEQYF	TGTGCCAGCAGTGTCCGGGACGGACTCTACGAGCAGTACTTC